This passage covers 26 T cell receptor beta chains from one sample sequenced in a study of blood T cell repertoires in COVID-19. Clones were read by immunoSEQ multiplex PCR, and TCRdb kept only the in-frame ones, dropping some. The data show 300,000 to 350,000 clones, approximately 91% seen once. Sequencing was done on a sample of PBMCs or T cells enriched from blood (not recorded which). Receptors were obtained from a woman aged 30 to 39 who had been exposed to COVID-19.

The rearrangement joins TRBV9 to TRBJ2-1; TRBD1 aligns across 7 bases. Germline V gene lookup returns CDR1 SGDLS and CDR2 YYNGEE. The CDR3 has 15 amino acids. With V trimmed by 3 bases and J by 5 bases, 8 bases remained unmatched. This CDR3 is CASSAVTGIHNEQFF. CDR3 nucleotides: TGTGCCAGCAGCGCTGTGACAGGGATCCACAATGAGCAGTTCTTC.

The genes are TRBV19 and TRBJ2-1, with a tentative D call TRBD1 (6 bases). V lost 4 bases and J lost 2, with 15 bases in between. The CDR3 contains 16 residues. Germline V CDR1 and CDR2: LNHDA, SQIVND (reference sequence). The CDR3 DNA reads as TGTGCCAGTAGTACGGTCGGGGACACCACCTACAATGAGCAGTTCTTC. This sequence encodes CASSTVGDTTYNEQFF.

The rearrangement uses TRBV7-3 and TRBJ1-6, with a possible D match to TRBD1 (6 bases). This CDR3 contains 16 residues. Between the trimmed V and J ends, which lost 2 bases and 9 bases, there was a span of 17 bases. The germline V gene has CDR1 SGHTA and CDR2 FQGTGA. This CDR3 reads CASSLAPQGSGSPLHF. The CDR3 DNA follows: TGTGCCAGCAGCTTAGCTCCGCAGGGGTCGGGTTCACCCCTCCACTTT.

The gene calls are TRBV13 and TRBJ1-6; 7 positions agree with TRBD1. CDR3 length: 17 amino acids. J was trimmed by 0 bases and V by 6 bases; bases with no gene match: 8. Germline V CDR1 and CDR2: PRHDT, FYEKMQ (reference sequence). The DNA of the CDR3 is TGTGCCAGCAGTCCCGGGGGACAGAGCTCCTATAATTCACCCCTCCACTTT. Translation gives CASSPGGQSSYNSPLHF.

V is TRBV9 and J is TRBJ2-2, with TRBD1 identical over 7 bases. Germline values: CDR1 SGDLS, CDR2 YYNGEE. The CDR3 runs 13 residues. After removal of 6 bases from V and 7 bases from J, the junction contained 6 bases not matched to a gene. The CDR3 here is CASTTGVYGELFF. The CDR3, as DNA: TGTGCCAGCACTACAGGGGTTTACGGGGAGCTGTTTTTT.

This chain connects TRBV3-1 (or the pseudogene TRBV3-2) to TRBJ1-1; TRBD1 agrees at 9 bases. Trimming removed 2 bases from V and 0 bases from J; junction bases left unmatched: 4. CDR3 length equals 16 residues. Germline V gene data show CDR1 as LGHDT and CDR2 as YNNKEL (reference sequence). The CDR3 sequence is CASSQWTGVMNTEAFF. As DNA, the CDR3 is TGTGCCAGCAGCCAATGGACAGGGGTAATGAACACTGAAGCTTTCTTT.

V usage is TRBV4-2 and J usage is TRBJ1-1, with D perhaps matching TRBD1 (5 bases). The V gene lost 4 bases and the J gene lost 5 bases, with 8 bases spanning the gap. Germline assignment: CDR1 LGHNA and CDR2 YNFKEQ. This CDR3 has 12 amino acids. The CDR3 nucleotides read TGTGCCAGCAGCCGCGGGGGGACTGAAGCTTTCTTT. This sequence encodes CASSRGGTEAFF.

Concerning this clone: The sample contains more than one DNA sequence encoding this CDR3. The chain's CDR3 is CASSLRPGRSYEQYF. CDR3 DNA: TGTGCCAGCAGTTTACGTCCAGGAAGATCCTACGAGCAGTACTTC. This chain connects TRBV27 to TRBJ2-7, with D unclear. CDR3 length: 15 residues. V shed 2 bases and J shed 1 base, with 12 bases lying between them. CDR1 is MNHEY and CDR2 is SMNVEV in the germline V gene (reference sequence).

This rearrangement joins TRBV7-9 to TRBJ1-1, with D tentatively TRBD1 (5 bases). CDR1 is SEHNR, CDR2 FQNEAQ, per germline (reference sequence). The CDR3 length is 16 residues. V was clipped by 5 bases and J by 4 bases, with 20 bases between them. In nucleotides, the CDR3 is TGTGCCAGCAGCCCATATGTAGGGGATAGAGGCACTGAAGCTTTCTTT. Translated, it gives CASSPYVGDRGTEAFF.

The chain has TRBV6-5 and TRBJ2-2; no definite D call. Trimming stripped 3 bases from V and 9 bases from J, with 11 bases between. The CDR3 totals 13 residues. Germline loops: CDR1 MNHEY, CDR2 SVGAGI. CDR3 sequence reads: CASSYSVSRELFF. The CDR3, as DNA: TGTGCCAGCAGTTATTCCGTTTCTCGGGAGCTGTTTTTT.

CDR3 bases: TGTGCCAGCAGCACTGGACTCAACACTGAAGCTTTCTTT. Encoded protein: CASSTGLNTEAFF. This chain joins TRBV5-5 and TRBJ1-1; D gene uncertain. The germline V and J ends were trimmed by 4 bases and 2 bases, with 9 bases remaining between them. This CDR3 is 13 amino acids long. From germline, CDR1 is SGHKS and CDR2 YYEKEE (reference sequence).

The gene calls are TRBV19 and TRBJ1-5, with D possibly being TRBD1 (6 bases). Germline V gives CDR1 LNHDA, CDR2 SQIVND (reference sequence). Trimming stripped 6 bases from V and 3 bases from J, with 12 bases between. The CDR3 consists of 14 residues. The CDR3 nucleotides read TGTGCCAGTAGGCATACAGGGCCCAATCAGCCCCAGCATTTT. Translation gives CASRHTGPNQPQHF.

V usage is TRBV3-1 (or the pseudogene TRBV3-2) and J usage is TRBJ2-7; 7 bases map to TRBD1. Germline assignment: CDR1 LGHDT and CDR2 YNNKEL (reference sequence). V lost 1 base, J lost 11 bases, and 5 bases stayed unmatched. The CDR3 covers 12 residues. The CDR3 region has the DNA TGTGCCAGCAGCCAAGCCACAGGGGTGGAGTACTTC. Its protein product is CASSQATGVEYF.

The genes are TRBV4-2 and TRBJ1-2; D not resolved. Trimming shortened V by 0 bases and J by 1 base, and 6 bases separated the two germline ends. The germline V gene encodes CDR1 LGHNA and CDR2 YNFKEQ. The CDR3 runs to 14 residues. DNA of the CDR3: TGTGCCAGCAGCCAAGATGCGGTTAACTATGGCTACACCTTC. Translating gives CASSQDAVNYGYTF.

The rearrangement links TRBV4-3 to TRBJ1-1; 10 positions match TRBD1. This CDR3 is 16 amino acids long. With V trimmed by 4 bases and J by 1 base, 6 bases remained unmatched. Germline V gene lookup returns CDR1 LGHNA and CDR2 YSLEER. The CDR3 DNA reads as TGCGCCAGCAGCCGGGACAGGGGCGCGGCGAACACTGAAGCTTTCTTT. Translating gives CASSRDRGAANTEAFF.

The chain carries TRBV20-1 and TRBJ1-1; no reliable D call. Germline V gene sequence: CDR1 DFQATT, CDR2 SNEGSKA (reference sequence). The CDR3 totals 11 residues. V shed 6 bases and J shed 6 bases, with 11 bases lying between them. The CDR3 nucleotides are TGCAGTGCCCTGGAGGTTCCTGAAGCTTTCTTT. Protein sequence: CSALEVPEAFF.

The genes are TRBV14 and TRBJ1-2; weak D call: TRBD1 (5 bases). Trimming took 4 bases from V and 8 from J, leaving 20 bases between them. This CDR3 region has 15 residues. Looked up from germline, CDR1 is SGHDN and CDR2 is FVKESK. Here the CDR3 DNA reads TGTGCCAGCAGCCCCCAGGGCCGCAGCTCTTGGGGCTACACCTTC. It yields the protein CASSPQGRSSWGYTF.

The chain combines TRBV24-1 with TRBJ1-1; D gene uncertain. V was clipped by 4 bases and J by 0 bases, with 5 bases between them. The CDR3 runs 13 residues. The germline V gene has CDR1 KGHDR and CDR2 SFDVKD. For the CDR3, the DNA is TGTGCCACCAGTGAGGGAGTGAACACTGAAGCTTTCTTT. As protein: CATSEGVNTEAFF.

V is TRBV20-1 and J is TRBJ2-7, with D unclear. The ends were cut back, 3 bases at V and 4 bases at J, with 7 bases in the middle. In germline, CDR1 is DFQATT, CDR2 SNEGSKA (reference sequence). This CDR3 comprises 11 residues. CDR3 coding DNA: TGCAGTGCTAGGCCAGTATACGAGCAGTACTTC. Translating it yields CSARPVYEQYF.

The chain combines TRBV18 with TRBJ1-2; no definite D call. The ends were cut back, 2 bases at V and 2 bases at J, with 21 bases in the middle. The CDR3 loop spans 18 amino acids. Per germline, CDR1 KGHSH and CDR2 LQKENI. As DNA, the CDR3 is TGTGCCAGCTCACCAAACAGAGTCGGTCCGGCAATCAACTATGGCTACACCTTC. This encodes CASSPNRVGPAINYGYTF.

The V gene is TRBV7-9, the J gene TRBJ1-1; no definite D call. Germline V gene sequence: CDR1 SEHNR, CDR2 FQNEAQ (reference sequence). This CDR3 region has 14 residues. V lost 5 bases and J 7 bases, leaving 17 bases between the germline ends. The CDR3 nucleotides read TGTGCCAGCAGCCTCAACGTCGGTGCCCTTGAAGCTTTCTTT. Its protein product is CASSLNVGALEAFF.

The CDR3 sequence: CASGLASFDGDYEQYF. As DNA, the CDR3 is TGTGCTAGTGGTTTGGCTTCTTTCGACGGGGACTACGAGCAGTACTTC. The chain couples TRBV12-5 to TRBJ2-7, with D perhaps TRBD2 (5 bases). Germline-derived CDR1 and CDR2 are LGHNT and FRNRAP. The V gene lost 1 base and the J gene lost 3 bases, with 16 bases spanning the gap. The CDR3 spans 16 residues.

The genes are TRBV5-1 and TRBJ1-3, with 10 bases aligning to TRBD1. The germline gives CDR1 SGHRS, CDR2 YFSETQ. The V segment lost 4 bases and the J segment 4 bases; nucleotides outside the gene matches: 8. This CDR3 has 16 amino acids. CDR3 DNA: TGCGCCAGCAGCCTCGACAGGGGGCTAGGAGGAAACACCATATATTTT. As protein: CASSLDRGLGGNTIYF.

V usage is TRBV24-1 and J usage is TRBJ2-1; 7 nucleotides line up with TRBD1. This CDR3 is built from 15 residues. Germline-derived CDR1 and CDR2 are KGHDR and SFDVKD. V lost 3 bases, J lost 9 bases, and 10 bases stayed unmatched. The CDR3 bases are TGTGCCACCAGTGATACTCGTTGGACAGGTAGTGAGCAGTTCTTC. Its translation: CATSDTRWTGSEQFF.

This clone was counted between two and nine times. The chain employs TRBV7-9 and TRBJ2-1, with TRBD1 as a possible D gene (6 bases). V was trimmed by 6 bases and J by 4 bases, leaving 13 bases between them. The CDR3 length is 14 residues. CDR1 is SEHNR and CDR2 is FQNEAQ in the germline V gene (reference sequence). The CDR3 DNA reads as TGTGCCAGCAGGGCCACAGGGACGTACAATGAGCAGTTCTTC. It codes for CASRATGTYNEQFF.

The V and J genes are TRBV6-4 and TRBJ2-7; D is perhaps TRBD2 (6 bases). Germline assignment: CDR1 MRHNA and CDR2 SNTAGT. Trimming shortened V by 2 bases and J by 4 bases, and 9 bases separated the two germline ends. The CDR3 has 13 amino acids. In DNA, the CDR3 is TGTGCCAGCAGTGACAGGGGAGGTTACGAGCAGTACTTC. It is translated as CASSDRGGYEQYF.